One TCR beta chain is described in this entry. Its antigen remains unknown. This sample is drawn from a study of T cell responses to AZD1222 COVID-19 vaccine. Study-wide findings and caveats: Spike-wide vaccine-associated CD4 TCRs dominated at 160-218 and 743-854. Females made up more of the donors, who were largely white British, and clonal diversity may have come out too low. Just a handful of AZD1222 recipients were seropositive at baseline.

Germline loops: CDR1 SNHLY, CDR2 FYNNEI. V dropped 6 bases and J dropped 1 base, with 15 bases sitting between them. The CDR3 loop spans 15 amino acids. Libraries were prepared by immunoSEQ multiplex PCR; TCRdb keeps only in-frame clonotypes and omits some of them. The sample holds over 150,000 clones, approximately 93% seen once. Sequenced here: peripheral blood, sampled 28 days after the second AZD1222 dose. The J gene is TRBJ1-1, the V gene TRBV2; D possibly corresponds to TRBD1 (5 bases). The TCR was taken from an adult who received the AZD1222 COVID-19 vaccine. The CDR3 region has the DNA TGTGCCAGCAGCCGGGACGCCGCTGGGAACACTGAAGCTTTCTTT. The encoded protein is CASSRDAAGNTEAFF.